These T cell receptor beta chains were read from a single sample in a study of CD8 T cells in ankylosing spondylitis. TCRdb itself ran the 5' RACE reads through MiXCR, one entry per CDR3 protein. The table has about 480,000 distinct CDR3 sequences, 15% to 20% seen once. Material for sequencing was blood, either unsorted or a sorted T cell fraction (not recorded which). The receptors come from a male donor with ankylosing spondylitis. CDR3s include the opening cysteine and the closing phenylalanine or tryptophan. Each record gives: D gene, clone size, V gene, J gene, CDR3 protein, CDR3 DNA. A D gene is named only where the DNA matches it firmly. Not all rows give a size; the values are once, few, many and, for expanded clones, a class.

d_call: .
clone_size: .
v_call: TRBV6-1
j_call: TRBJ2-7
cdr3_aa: CASSADREGPYEQYF
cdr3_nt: TGTGCCAGCAGTGCCGACAGGGAGGGCCCCTACGAGCAGTACTTC

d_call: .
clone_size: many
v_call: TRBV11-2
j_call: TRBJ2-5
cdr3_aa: CASSLAPGGLGTQYF
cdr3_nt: TGTGCCAGCAGCTTAGCCCCCGGGGGTCTGGGGACCCAGTACTTC

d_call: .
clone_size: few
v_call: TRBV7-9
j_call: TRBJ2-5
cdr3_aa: CASSLIGGTETQYF
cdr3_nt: TGTGCCAGCAGCTTAATCGGCGGGACAGAGACCCAGTACTTC

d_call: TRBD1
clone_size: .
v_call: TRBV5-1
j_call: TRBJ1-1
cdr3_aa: CASGTGAGNTEAFF
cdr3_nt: TGCGCCAGCGGCACAGGGGCGGGGAACACTGAAGCTTTCTTT

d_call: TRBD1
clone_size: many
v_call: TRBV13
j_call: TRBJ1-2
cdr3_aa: CASSRTGGVDYGYTF
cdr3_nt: TGTGCCAGCAGCCGAACAGGGGGAGTGGACTATGGCTACACCTTC

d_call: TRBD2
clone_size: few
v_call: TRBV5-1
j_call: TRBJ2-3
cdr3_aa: CASSLFASGGSSTDTQYF
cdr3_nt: TGCGCCAGCAGCTTGTTCGCTAGCGGGGGGTCTAGCACAGATACGCAGTATTTT

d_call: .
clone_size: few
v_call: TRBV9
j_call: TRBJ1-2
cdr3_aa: CASTRGANIQFGYTF
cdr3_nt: TGTGCCAGCACCCGTGGGGCTAACATTCAATTTGGCTACACCTTC

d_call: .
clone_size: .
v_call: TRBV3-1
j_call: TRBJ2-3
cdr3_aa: CASSQGGYPRDTQYF
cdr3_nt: TGTGCCAGCAGCCAAGGGGGCTACCCTAGGGATACGCAGTATTTT

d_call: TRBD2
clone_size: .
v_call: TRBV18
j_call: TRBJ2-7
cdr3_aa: CASSTTLAGSYEQYF
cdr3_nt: TGTGCCAGCTCGACCACCCTAGCGGGATCCTACGAGCAGTACTTC

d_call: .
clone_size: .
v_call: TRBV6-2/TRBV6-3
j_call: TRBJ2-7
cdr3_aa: CASSSSGPGEQYF
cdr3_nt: TGTGCCAGCAGTTCTTCTGGACCAGGAGAGCAGTACTTC

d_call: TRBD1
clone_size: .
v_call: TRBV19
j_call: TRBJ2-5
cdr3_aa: CASRSTGQGQETQYF
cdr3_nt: TGTGCCTCTAGGTCCACCGGACAGGGCCAAGAGACCCAGTACTTC

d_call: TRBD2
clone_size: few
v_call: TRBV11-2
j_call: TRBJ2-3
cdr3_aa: CASSYPSGSSTDTQYF
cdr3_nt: TGTGCCAGCAGCTACCCCAGCGGGAGTAGCACAGATACGCAGTATTTT

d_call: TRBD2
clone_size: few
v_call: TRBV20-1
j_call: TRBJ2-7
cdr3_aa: CSAPGLAGGDYEQYF
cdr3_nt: TGCAGTGCTCCGGGACTAGCGGGGGGGGACTACGAGCAGTACTTC

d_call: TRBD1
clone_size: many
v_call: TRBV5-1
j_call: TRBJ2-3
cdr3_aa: CASSPGQDTDTQYF
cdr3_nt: TGCGCCAGCAGCCCTGGACAGGACACAGATACGCAGTATTTT

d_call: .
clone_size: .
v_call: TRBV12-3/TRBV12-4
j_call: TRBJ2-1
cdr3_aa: CASSPAFLAHRGNEQFF
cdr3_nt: TGTGCCAGCAGCCCCGCCTTCCTAGCCCACCGGGGCAATGAGCAGTTCTTC